The present T cell receptor beta chain was sequenced within a study of CD8+CD57+ T cells in acquired aplastic anemia. Study at large: Each DNA sample taken from sorted CD4+ and CD8+ cells came to about 3.2 ug on average. Broader study findings: Between patients and controls, CD8+ Simpson's diversity did not vary significantly.

CDR3 and TCR beta VDJ profiling relied on genomic DNA as the template. MiXCR, run by TCRdb on the reads, gives a single entry per CDR3 protein. The sample shows 250,000 to 350,000 distinct CDR3 sequences, about 56% of them seen only once. In the case of this clonotype: Its antigen remains unknown.

Germline CDR1 reads DFQATT; CDR2 reads SNEGSKA (reference sequence). This CDR3 comprises 15 residues. V dropped 7 bases and J dropped 5; count of bases not matched to a gene: 15. What was sequenced was sorted CD4+, CD8+, or CD8+CD57+ T cells (not recorded which) from PBMCs. The clonotype originates from a human donor with severe aplastic anemia or a healthy control (not recorded which). The chain combines TRBV20-1 with TRBJ2-3; 7 positions agree with TRBD2. In nucleotides, the CDR3 is TGCAGTGGGTGTCTAGCGGCGTCAAGCGGAGATACGCAGTATTTT. This encodes CSGCLAASSGDTQYF.